This T cell receptor (beta chain) was profiled in a study of beta chain features in type 1 diabetes. Whole-study context: Patients and healthy donors were similar in age, gender and cell yields. Study-level findings and limits: TCRB CDR3s from Type 1 diabetes patients were moderately but significantly shorter in all four CD4+ subsets.

Every bit of the isolated RNA underwent reverse transcription, so sequencing read expressed TCRB transcripts. Libraries were prepared by immunoSEQ multiplex PCR; TCRdb keeps only in-frame clonotypes and omits some of them. The sample has 300,000 to 400,000 clones, over 7% seen once. Blood was collected once per donor into heparin, averaging around 0.11 L. CD4+ naive, central memory, regulatory and stem cell-like memory subsets were isolated by sorting on CD45RO/CCR7/CD25/CD127/CD95/CD27. This clone was recorded at least ten times. As yet, its antigen is unknown. This sequence originates from a man in his thirties or forties with type 1 diabetes. Sequencing was performed on central memory CD4+ T cells from blood.

The CDR3 DNA follows: TGTGCCAGCAGCTTGGGACAGTTTAATTCACCCCTCCACTTT. It yields the protein CASSLGQFNSPLHF. The chain has TRBV5-6 and TRBJ1-6; tentative D call: TRBD1 (5 bases). CDR1 and CDR2 (germline): SGHDT, YYEEEE. The CDR3 has 14 residues. V lost 0 bases to trimming and J lost 6 bases, with 7 bases between them.